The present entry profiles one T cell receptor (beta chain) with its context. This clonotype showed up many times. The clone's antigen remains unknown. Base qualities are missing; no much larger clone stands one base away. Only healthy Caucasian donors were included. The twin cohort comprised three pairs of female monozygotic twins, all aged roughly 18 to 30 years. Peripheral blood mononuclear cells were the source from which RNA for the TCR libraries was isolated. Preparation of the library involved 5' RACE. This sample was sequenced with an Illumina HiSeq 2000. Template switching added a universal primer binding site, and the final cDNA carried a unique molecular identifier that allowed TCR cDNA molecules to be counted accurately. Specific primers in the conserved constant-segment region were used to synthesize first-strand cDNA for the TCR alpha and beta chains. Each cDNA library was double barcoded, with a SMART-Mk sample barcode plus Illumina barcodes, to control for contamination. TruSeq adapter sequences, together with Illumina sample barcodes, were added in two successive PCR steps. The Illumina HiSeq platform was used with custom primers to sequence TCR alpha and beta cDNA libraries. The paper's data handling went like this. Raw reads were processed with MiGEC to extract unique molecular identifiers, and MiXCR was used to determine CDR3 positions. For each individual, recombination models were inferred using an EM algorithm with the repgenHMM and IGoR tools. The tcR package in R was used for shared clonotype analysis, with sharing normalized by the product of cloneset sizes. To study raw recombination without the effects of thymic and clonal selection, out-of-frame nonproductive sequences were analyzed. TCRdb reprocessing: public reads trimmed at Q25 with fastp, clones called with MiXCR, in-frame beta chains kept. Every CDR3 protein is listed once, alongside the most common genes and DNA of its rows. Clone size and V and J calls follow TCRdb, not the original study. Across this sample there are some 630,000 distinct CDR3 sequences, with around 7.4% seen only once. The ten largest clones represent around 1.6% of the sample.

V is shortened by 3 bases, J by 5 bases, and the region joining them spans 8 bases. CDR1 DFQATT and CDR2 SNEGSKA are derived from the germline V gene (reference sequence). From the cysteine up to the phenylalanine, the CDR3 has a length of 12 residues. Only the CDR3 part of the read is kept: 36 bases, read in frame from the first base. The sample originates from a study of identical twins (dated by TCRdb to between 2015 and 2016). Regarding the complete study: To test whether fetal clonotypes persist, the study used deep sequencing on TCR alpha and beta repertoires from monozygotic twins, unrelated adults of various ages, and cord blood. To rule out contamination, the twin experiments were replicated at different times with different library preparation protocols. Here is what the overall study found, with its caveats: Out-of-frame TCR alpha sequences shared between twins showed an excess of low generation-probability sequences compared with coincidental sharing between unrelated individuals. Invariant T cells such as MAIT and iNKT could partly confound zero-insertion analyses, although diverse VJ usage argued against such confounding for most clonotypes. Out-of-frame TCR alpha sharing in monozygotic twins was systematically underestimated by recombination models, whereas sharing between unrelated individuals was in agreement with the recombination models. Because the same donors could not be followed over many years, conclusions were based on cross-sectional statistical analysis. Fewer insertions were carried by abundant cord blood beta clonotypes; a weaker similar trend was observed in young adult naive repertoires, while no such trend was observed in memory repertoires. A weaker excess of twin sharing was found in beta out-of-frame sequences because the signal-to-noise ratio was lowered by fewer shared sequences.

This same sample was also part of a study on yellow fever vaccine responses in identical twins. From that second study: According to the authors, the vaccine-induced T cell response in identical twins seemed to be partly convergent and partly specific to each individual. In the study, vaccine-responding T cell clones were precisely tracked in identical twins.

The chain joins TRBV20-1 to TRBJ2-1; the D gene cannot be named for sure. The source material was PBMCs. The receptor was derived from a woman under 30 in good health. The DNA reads TGCAGTGCTAGGAAAGGAGACAATGAGCAGTTCTTC. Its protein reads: CSARKGDNEQFF.